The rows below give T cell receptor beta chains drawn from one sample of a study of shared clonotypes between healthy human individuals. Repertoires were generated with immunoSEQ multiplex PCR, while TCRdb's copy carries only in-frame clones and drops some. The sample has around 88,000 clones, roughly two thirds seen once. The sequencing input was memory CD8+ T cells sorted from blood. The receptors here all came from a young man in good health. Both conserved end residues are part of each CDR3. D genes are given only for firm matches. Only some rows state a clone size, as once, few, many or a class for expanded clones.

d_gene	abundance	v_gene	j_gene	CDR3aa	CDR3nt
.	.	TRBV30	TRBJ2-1	CAWSVRGPTSIDPEQFF	TGTGCCTGGAGTGTACGAGGGCCGACTAGTATTGACCCCGAGCAGTTCTTC
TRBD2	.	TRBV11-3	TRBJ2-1	CASSFSGTYNEQFF	TGTGCCAGCAGCTTTAGCGGGACCTACAATGAGCAGTTCTTC
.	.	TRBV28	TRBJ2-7	CASSPSGSGHYGGYF	TGTGCCAGCAGTCCTTCCGGTTCAGGGCACTATGGGGGGTACTTC
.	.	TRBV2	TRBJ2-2	CASGDRVRYTGELFF	TGTGCCAGTGGGGACCGGGTTCGGTACACCGGGGAGCTGTTTTTT
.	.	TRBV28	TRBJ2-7	CASSPRDGYSYEQYF	TGTGCCAGCAGTCCTCGGGACGGTTACTCCTACGAGCAGTACTTC
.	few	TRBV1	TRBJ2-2	CTSSQDPAGTATSPGELFF	TGCACCAGCAGCCAAGATCCCGCCGGGACAGCGACGAGTCCCGGGGAGCTGTTTTTT
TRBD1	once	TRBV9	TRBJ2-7	CASSVGGQSYEQYF	TGTGCCAGCAGCGTAGGGGGACAGAGCTACGAGCAGTACTTC
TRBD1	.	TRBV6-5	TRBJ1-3	CASSDRVANF	TGTGCCAGCAGTGACAGGGTTGCAAATTTT
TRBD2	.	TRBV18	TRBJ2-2	CASSPSSGKNTGELFF	TGTGCCAGCTCGCCGAGCAGCGGGAAGAACACCGGGGAGCTGTTTTTT
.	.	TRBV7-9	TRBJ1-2	CASSPGSGGDYGYTF	TGTGCCAGCAGCCCGGGGTCCGGGGGCGACTATGGCTACACCTTC
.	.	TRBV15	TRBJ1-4	CATSRDSGGYDGRLFF	TGTGCCACCAGCAGAGATTCCGGGGGCTACGATGGTCGGCTGTTTTTT
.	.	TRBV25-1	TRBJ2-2	CASSVQGYGELFF	TGTGCCAGCAGCGTGCAGGGATACGGGGAGCTGTTTTTT
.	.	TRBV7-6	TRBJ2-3	CASSLAGSSAVTDTQYF	TGTGCCAGCAGCTTAGCGGGATCTAGCGCGGTTACAGATACGCAGTATTTT
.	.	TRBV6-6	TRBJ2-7	CASRHHLQVLSYEQYF	TGTGCCAGCAGACACCACTTACAGGTGCTCTCCTACGAGCAGTACTTC
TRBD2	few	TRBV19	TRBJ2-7	CASRTGLAGHEQYF	TGTGCCAGTAGAACCGGCCTAGCGGGTCACGAGCAGTACTTC
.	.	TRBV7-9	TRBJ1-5	CASSPDSNQPQHF	TGTGCCAGCAGCCCTGACAGCAATCAGCCCCAGCATTTT
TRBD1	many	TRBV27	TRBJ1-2	CASSPGTGISYTF	TGTGCCAGCAGTCCCGGGACAGGTATTAGCTACACCTTC
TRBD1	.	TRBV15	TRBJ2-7	CATSRDTGTGIYEQYF	TGTGCCACCAGCAGAGATACAGGGACAGGAATCTACGAGCAGTACTTC
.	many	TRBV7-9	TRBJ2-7	CASSPAGPQKEQYF	TGTGCCAGCAGCCCTGCGGGGCCTCAAAAGGAGCAGTACTTC
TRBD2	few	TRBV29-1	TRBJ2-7	CSVTPESGGAYEQYF	TGCAGCGTGACTCCTGAGTCGGGGGGAGCCTACGAGCAGTACTTC
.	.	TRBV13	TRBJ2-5	CASSASGLQETQYF	TGTGCCAGCAGCGCAAGTGGGTTACAAGAGACCCAGTACTTC
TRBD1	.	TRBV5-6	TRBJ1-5	CASSPRTGENQPQHF	TGTGCCAGCAGCCCGAGGACAGGGGAGAATCAGCCCCAGCATTTT
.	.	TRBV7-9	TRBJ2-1	CASSLGVGGAAEQFF	TGTGCCAGCAGCTTAGGGGTAGGAGGGGCAGCTGAGCAGTTCTTC
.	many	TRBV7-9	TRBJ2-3	CASSPFSDTQYF	TGTGCCAGCAGCCCATTCTCGGATACGCAGTATTTT
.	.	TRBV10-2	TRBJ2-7	CASGKNDPYEQYF	TGCGCCAGCGGGAAAAACGACCCCTACGAGCAGTACTTC
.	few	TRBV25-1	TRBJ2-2	CASSGSIFTNTGELFF	TGTGCCAGCAGCGGGAGCATATTCACGAACACCGGGGAGCTGTTTTTT
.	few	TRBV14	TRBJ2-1	CASSLTYYNEQFF	TGTGCCAGCAGCCTGACTTATTACAATGAGCAGTTCTTC
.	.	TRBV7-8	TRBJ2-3	CASSPEWGDTQYF	TGTGCCAGCAGCCCGGAGTGGGGGGATACGCAGTATTTT
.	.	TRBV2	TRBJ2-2	CASSEALNIGELFF	TGTGCCAGCAGTGAAGCGTTAAATATCGGGGAGCTGTTTTTT
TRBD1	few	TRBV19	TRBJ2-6	CASSIDLGTGFRSGANVLTF	TGTGCCAGTAGTATAGATCTAGGGACAGGTTTTCGCTCTGGGGCCAACGTCCTGACTTTC
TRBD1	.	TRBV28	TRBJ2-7	CASSSPSGTGVGEQYF	TGTGCCAGCAGTTCGCCATCCGGGACAGGGGTGGGGGAGCAGTACTTC
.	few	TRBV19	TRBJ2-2	CASSPGPSNTGELFF	TGTGCCAGTAGCCCGGGCCCCTCGAACACCGGGGAGCTGTTTTTT